This TCR beta chain derives from a study of vaccination and CD4 T cells after COVID-19. The Oncomine TCR Beta short-read assay was applied to DNA of cultured CD4+ T cells. TCRdb used MiXCR to reprocess the PCR reads, holding one entry per CDR3 protein. The table includes about 22,000 distinct CDR3 sequences, about 30% detected once. The treatment was: roughly 10-day PBMC culture with coronavirus spike peptide pools or control peptides (ViraFEST assay). Turning to this clonotype: What it binds is unknown.

The sequenced sample was cultured CD4+ T cells from blood. The source of this sequence is a human donor with COVID-19.

As DNA, the CDR3 is TGTGCCAGCAGTTACTCCGGAGTGATGGGCACCGGGGAGCTGTTTTTT. Its protein is CASSYSGVMGTGELFF. The genes are TRBV6-5 and TRBJ2-2, with D unresolved. Trimming removed 0 bases at V and 4 bases at J, with 12 bases between. The CDR3 is made up of 16 amino acids. From germline, CDR1 is MNHEY and CDR2 SVGAGI.